This T cell receptor (beta chain) is from a study of graft-versus-host responses after intestinal transplantation. Findings of the study overall: Association was observed between peak circulating GvH clone levels and early post-transplant HvG declines. Allograft graft-versus-host to host-versus-graft clonal ratios ran high in patients with graft-donor T cell macrochimerism.

A word on this clone: Its cognate antigen is unknown.

The table came from immunoSEQ multiplex PCR; TCRdb's copy has only in-frame clones and leaves some out. Of about 85,000 clones listed, 75% to 90% were seen once; the top ten hold about 17%. The sample in question was unstimulated CD8+ T cells sorted from spleen or lymph node cells, obtained before intestinal transplant. The TCR sequence derives from a human donor who received an intestinal transplant.

The CDR3 DNA follows: TGTGCCATCAGTGAGCCGGGGTTAACAACTAGCGGGAGTCTCACAGATACGCAGTATTTT. Amino acids: CAISEPGLTTSGSLTDTQYF. This chain uses TRBV10-3 with TRBJ2-3; 11 positions match TRBD2. The CDR3 runs to 20 residues. Trimming removed 2 bases from V and 2 bases from J; junction bases left unmatched: 15. From germline, CDR1 is ENHRY and CDR2 SYGVKD.